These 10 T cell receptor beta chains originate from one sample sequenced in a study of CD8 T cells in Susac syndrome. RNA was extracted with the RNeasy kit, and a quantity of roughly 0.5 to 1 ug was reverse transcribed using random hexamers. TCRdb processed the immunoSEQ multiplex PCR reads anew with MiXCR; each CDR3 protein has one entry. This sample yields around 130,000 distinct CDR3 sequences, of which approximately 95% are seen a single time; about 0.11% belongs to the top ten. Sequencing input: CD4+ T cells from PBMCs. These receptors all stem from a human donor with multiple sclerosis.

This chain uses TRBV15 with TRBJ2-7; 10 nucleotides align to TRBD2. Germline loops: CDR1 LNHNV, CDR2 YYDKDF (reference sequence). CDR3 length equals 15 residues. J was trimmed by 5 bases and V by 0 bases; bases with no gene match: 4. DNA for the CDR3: TGTGCCACCAGCAGAGAACTAGCGGGGCTGGACGAGCAGTACTTC. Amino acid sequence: CATSRELAGLDEQYF.

DNA of the CDR3: TGTGCCAGCAGTTTAGCCTCTAGCGGGAGGATGAAGCAGTACTTC. Its translation: CASSLASSGRMKQYF. This sequence joins TRBV28 and TRBJ2-7; 11 positions agree with TRBD2. This CDR3 contains 15 residues. J lost 8 bases, V lost 2 bases, and 8 bases had no gene match. CDR1 is MDHEN, CDR2 SYDVKM, per germline.

The CDR3, as DNA: TGTGCCAGTAGTACCTACGGGACAGGGAATAATTCACCCCTCCACTTT. Its protein product is CASSTYGTGNNSPLHF. This chain links TRBV19 with TRBJ1-6, with 9 bases aligning to TRBD1. The CDR3 spans 16 residues. The germline gives CDR1 LNHDA, CDR2 SQIVND (reference sequence). With V trimmed by 4 bases and J by 5 bases, 6 bases remained unmatched.

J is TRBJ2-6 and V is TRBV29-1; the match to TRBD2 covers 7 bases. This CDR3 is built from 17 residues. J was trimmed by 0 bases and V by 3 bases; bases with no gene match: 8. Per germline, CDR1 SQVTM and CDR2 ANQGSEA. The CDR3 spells CSVESGGLSSGANVLTF. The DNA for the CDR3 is TGCAGCGTTGAGTCTGGGGGACTAAGCTCTGGGGCCAACGTCCTGACTTTC.

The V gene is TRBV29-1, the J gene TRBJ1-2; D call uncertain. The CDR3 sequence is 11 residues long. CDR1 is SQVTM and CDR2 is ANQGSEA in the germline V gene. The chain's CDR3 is CSSEGHYGYTF. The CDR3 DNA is TGCAGTTCCGAGGGCCACTATGGCTACACCTTC.

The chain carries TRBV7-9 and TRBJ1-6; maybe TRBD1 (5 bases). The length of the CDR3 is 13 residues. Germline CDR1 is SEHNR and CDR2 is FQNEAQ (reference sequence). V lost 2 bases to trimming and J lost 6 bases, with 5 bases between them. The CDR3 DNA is TGTGCCAGCAGCTTACAGGGTAATTCACCCCTCCACTTT. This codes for CASSLQGNSPLHF.

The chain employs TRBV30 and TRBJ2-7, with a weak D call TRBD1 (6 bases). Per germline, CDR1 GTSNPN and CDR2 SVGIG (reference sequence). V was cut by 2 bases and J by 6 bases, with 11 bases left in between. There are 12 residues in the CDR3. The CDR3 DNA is TGTGCCTGGAGTCCGGACAGAACCGAGCAGTACTTC. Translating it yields CAWSPDRTEQYF.

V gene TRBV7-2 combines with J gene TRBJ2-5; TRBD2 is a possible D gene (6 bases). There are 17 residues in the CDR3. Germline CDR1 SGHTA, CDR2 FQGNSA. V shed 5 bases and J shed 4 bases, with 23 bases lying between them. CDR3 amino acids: CASSPRGRATTGETQYF. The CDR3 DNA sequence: TGTGCCAGCAGCCCGCGGGGCCGGGCCACAACCGGAGAGACCCAGTACTTC. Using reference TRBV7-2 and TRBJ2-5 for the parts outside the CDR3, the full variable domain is GAGVSQSPSNKVTEKGKDVELRCDPISGHTALYWYRQSLGQGLEFLIYFQGNSAPDKSGLPSDRFSAERTGGSVSTLTIQRTQQEDSAVYLCASSPRGRATTGETQYFGPGTRLLVL.

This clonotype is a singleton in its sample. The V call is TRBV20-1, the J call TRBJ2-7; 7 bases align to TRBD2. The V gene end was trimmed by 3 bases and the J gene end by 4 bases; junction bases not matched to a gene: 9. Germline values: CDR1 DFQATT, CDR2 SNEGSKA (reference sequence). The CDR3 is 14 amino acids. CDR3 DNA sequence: TGCAGTGCTAGTTTGGGCGGGAGTCCATACGAGCAGTACTTC. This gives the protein CSASLGGSPYEQYF.

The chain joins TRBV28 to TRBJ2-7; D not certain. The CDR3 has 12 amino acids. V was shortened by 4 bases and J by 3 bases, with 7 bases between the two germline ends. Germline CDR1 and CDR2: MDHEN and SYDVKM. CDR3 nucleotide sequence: TGTGCCAGCAGTTCATTCGGCTACGAGCAGTACTTC. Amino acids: CASSSFGYEQYF.